Following are 32 T cell receptor beta chains from one sample sequenced in a study of cytomegalovirus exposure and HLA in healthy donors. PCR was performed using 60 Vbeta and 13 Jbeta primers. The assay was immunoSEQ multiplex PCR, and TCRdb's table has in-frame clones only and misses some. The table lists some 190,000 clones, over 80% of them singletons, with approximately 1.3% in the top ten. The specimen was PBMCs. The receptors were gathered from a boy between 2 and 10 years old in good health and CMV-seronegative.

The V gene is TRBV30, the J gene TRBJ1-2; TRBD1 is a possible D gene (6 bases). Between the trimmed V and J ends, which lost 3 bases and 2 bases, there was a span of 13 bases. The V gene's germline CDR1 is GTSNPN and CDR2 SVGIG (reference sequence). The CDR3 sequence is 14 residues long. CDR3 sequence reads: CAWRKGQKNYGYTF. The CDR3 nucleotides are TGTGCCTGGAGAAAAGGACAGAAGAACTATGGCTACACCTTC.

The chain is built from TRBV7-6 and TRBJ1-5; the D gene is possibly TRBD1 (6 bases). In germline, CDR1 is SGHVS, CDR2 FNYEAQ. V dropped 1 base and J dropped 0 bases, with 7 bases sitting between them. The CDR3 consists of 15 residues. The CDR3 sequence is CASSLGDNSNQPQHF. For the CDR3, the DNA is TGTGCCAGCAGCTTAGGGGACAATAGCAATCAGCCCCAGCATTTT.

This chain joins TRBV18 and TRBJ1-3; 8 bases are a match to TRBD1. The CDR3 has 15 amino acids. CDR1 and CDR2 from the germline V gene are KGHSH and LQKENI. J was trimmed by 0 bases and V by 6 bases; bases with no gene match: 4. CDR3 protein: CASSRDRSSGNTIYF. CDR3 in DNA: TGTGCCAGCTCCCGGGACAGGAGCTCTGGAAACACCATATATTTT.

The chain is built from TRBV5-4 and TRBJ2-5; 11 bases are shared with TRBD2. After removal of 4 bases from V and 5 bases from J, the junction contained 7 bases not matched to a gene. CDR1 is SGHNT, CDR2 YYREEE, per germline (reference sequence). The CDR3 spans 15 residues. CDR3: CASSRLAGGQETQYF. The CDR3 bases are TGTGCCAGCAGCCGCCTAGCGGGGGGCCAGGAGACCCAGTACTTC. Looking up the rest from reference TRBV5-4 and TRBJ2-5 gives the full variable domain: ETGVTQSPTHLIKTRGQQVTLRCSSQSGHNTVSWYQQALGQGPQFIFQYYREEENGRGNFPPRFSGLQFPNYSSELNVNALELDDSALYLCASSRLAGGQETQYFGPGTRLLVL.

V gene TRBV18 combines with J gene TRBJ2-7, with TRBD1 identical over 11 bases. This CDR3 contains 15 residues. V was clipped by 4 bases and J by 5 bases; unmatched bases: 7. CDR1 and CDR2 (germline): KGHSH, LQKENI. Here the CDR3 reads CASSRGTGGNHEQYV. The CDR3 DNA follows: TGTGCCAGCTCACGAGGGACAGGGGGGAACCACGAGCAGTACGTC.

The rearrangement links TRBV9 to TRBJ1-3; 11 bases are a match to TRBD1. The CDR3 covers 16 residues. Germline CDR1 and CDR2: SGDLS and YYNGEE. V lost 0 bases, J lost 8 bases, and 7 bases stayed unmatched. Here the CDR3 reads CASSVALGQGADTIYF. CDR3 in DNA: TGTGCCAGCAGCGTAGCTTTAGGACAGGGGGCGGACACCATATATTTT.

The chain carries TRBV9 and TRBJ2-6; 9 nucleotides match TRBD1. The J segment lost 0 bases and the V segment lost 4 bases, leaving 5 bases of the junction unmatched. The CDR3 runs 17 residues. Germline CDR1 SGDLS, CDR2 YYNGEE. CDR3 sequence (DNA): TGTGCCAGCAGCATTGACAGGGGGATCTCTGGGGCCAACGTCCTGACTTTC. Its translation: CASSIDRGISGANVLTF.

This clone was observed a single time. The chain couples TRBV9 to TRBJ1-2, with D possibly TRBD1 on 5 matching bases. The CDR3 loop spans 14 amino acids. Trimming stripped 4 bases from V and 1 base from J, with 11 bases between. The germline gives CDR1 SGDLS, CDR2 YYNGEE. CDR3 residues: CASSPGGSNYGYTF. The CDR3 DNA follows: TGTGCCAGCAGCCCCGGGGGGAGTAACTATGGCTACACCTTC. The full variable domain, with the rest looked up from reference TRBV9 and TRBJ1-2, is DSGVTQTPKHLITATGQRVTLRCSPRSGDLSVYWYQQSLDQGLQFLIQYYNGEERAKGNILERFSAQQFPDLHSELNLSSLELGDSALYFCASSPGGSNYGYTFGSGTRLTVV.

This chain uses TRBV6-5 with TRBJ1-2, with a possible D match to TRBD1 (5 bases). This CDR3 spans 11 amino acids. Deletions cut 8 bases from V and 1 base from J, with 5 bases between. Per the germline V gene, CDR1 is MNHEY and CDR2 is SVGAGI. CDR3 loop: CASQGNYGYTF. CDR3 DNA sequence: TGTGCCAGCCAGGGTAACTATGGCTACACCTTC.

This clone has just one count. The chain is built from TRBV5-5 and TRBJ2-6; TRBD2 aligns across 9 bases. J was trimmed by 0 bases and V by 4 bases; bases with no gene match: 14. CDR3 size: 20 residues. Germline loops: CDR1 SGHKS, CDR2 YYEKEE (reference sequence). The chain's CDR3 is CASSRRLSGGARSGANVLTF. The CDR3 nucleotides are TGTGCCAGCAGCCGACGCCTTAGCGGGGGCGCCCGCTCTGGGGCCAACGTCCTGACTTTC.

Worth noting for this clone: An end of the junction differs from the germline gene, which may be a read error. The J gene is TRBJ2-1, the V gene TRBV7-7; the match to TRBD2 covers 9 bases. Germline V gene sequence: CDR1 SSHAT, CDR2 FNYEAQ (reference sequence). The CDR3 covers 16 residues. CDR3 coding DNA: TGTGCTAGCAGCCGACTGACTAGCGGCTCCTACAATGAGCAGTTCTTC. As protein: CASSRLTSGSYNEQFF.

In DNA form, the CDR3 reads TGTGCCTGGAGTCATGCGGCAGGGGGCGGCGAGCAGTACTTC. Encoded protein: CAWSHAAGGGEQYF. This chain joins TRBV30 and TRBJ2-7; TRBD1 matches at 8 bases. The CDR3 length is 14 residues. CDR1 is GTSNPN, CDR2 SVGIG, per germline (reference sequence). V trimming: 2 bases; J trimming: 6 bases; junction bases outside the gene matches: 9.

The gene calls are TRBV6-1 and TRBJ1-6; no definite D call. Germline CDR1 reads MNHNS; CDR2 reads SASEGT. The CDR3 extends over 17 amino acids. V was clipped by 0 bases and J by 5 bases, with 14 bases between them. The CDR3 region is CASSEALAGANNSPLHF. The CDR3 DNA reads TGTGCCAGCAGTGAAGCTCTAGCAGGAGCTAATAATTCACCCCTCCACTTT.

The V gene is TRBV6-5, the J gene TRBJ1-6; TRBD1 agrees at 9 bases. The V and J ends lost 6 bases and 9 bases, in that order; junction bases with no gene match: 9. The CDR3 contains 15 residues. Germline V gene lookup returns CDR1 MNHEY and CDR2 SVGAGI. The chain's CDR3 is CASSLTGGTASPLHF. In DNA, the CDR3 is TGTGCCAGCAGCTTAACAGGGGGCACGGCTTCACCCCTCCACTTT.

The count of this clone is one. V usage is TRBV5-4 and J usage is TRBJ2-3, with D unclear. Germline values: CDR1 SGHNT, CDR2 YYREEE (reference sequence). The CDR3 runs 14 residues. The V end was cut by 6 bases, the J end by 0 bases, with 11 bases between. The CDR3 sequence: CASTPRQSTDTQYF. The CDR3 nucleotides are TGTGCCAGCACCCCTAGGCAGAGCACAGATACGCAGTATTTT.

This clone was observed once. The gene calls are TRBV7-9 and TRBJ1-4; D is ambiguous. The CDR3 loop spans 15 amino acids. The germline gives CDR1 SEHNR, CDR2 FQNEAQ (reference sequence). The V end lost 2 bases, the J end lost 4 bases, and 11 bases lay between the germline ends. The CDR3 bases are TGTGCCAGCAGCTTAAATCAGGCTTATAATGAAAAACTGTTTTTT. Its protein product is CASSLNQAYNEKLFF.

This chain connects TRBV6-1 to TRBJ1-1, with 10 bases identical to TRBD1. Germline V gene sequence: CDR1 MNHNS, CDR2 SASEGT. The trim removed 5 bases at V and 7 bases at J, leaving 7 bases unmatched. The CDR3 sequence is 14 residues long. The CDR3, as DNA: TGTGCCAGCAGTCTTCCGGGACAGGGGAATGAAGCTTTCTTT. Amino acids: CASSLPGQGNEAFF.

This chain uses TRBV2 with TRBJ1-2; D remains ambiguous. Deletions cut 4 bases from V and 4 bases from J, with 4 bases between. The CDR3 totals 11 residues. Germline lookup yields CDR1 SNHLY and CDR2 FYNNEI. CDR3 in amino acids: CASSASYGYTF. The CDR3 DNA sequence: TGTGCCAGCAGTGCATCCTATGGCTACACCTTC.

The chain employs TRBV7-8 and TRBJ2-7; D not resolved. Germline V gene data show CDR1 as SGHVS and CDR2 as FQNEAQ. Trimming stripped 4 bases from V and 6 bases from J, with 13 bases between. The CDR3 totals 13 residues. DNA for the CDR3: TGTGCCAGCAGCTCCGACATTGAGTTCGAGCAGTACTTC. This sequence encodes CASSSDIEFEQYF.

This sequence joins TRBV29-1 and TRBJ2-3; TRBD1 aligns across 9 bases. From germline, CDR1 is SQVTM and CDR2 ANQGSEA. This CDR3 is built from 15 residues. V gave up 6 bases and J gave up 2 bases; unmatched junction bases: 9. The CDR3 coding sequence is TGCAGCGTAAGTCGGGGACAGGGACCCACAGATACGCAGTATTTT. This translates into CSVSRGQGPTDTQYF.

The chain combines TRBV19 with TRBJ2-7; the D is unclear. This CDR3 has 13 residues. CDR1 and CDR2 from the germline V gene are LNHDA and SQIVND (reference sequence). Trimming left V 6 bases short and J 5 bases short, with 14 bases between. The CDR3 here is CASSQTDTDEQYF. The CDR3 DNA is TGTGCCAGTAGCCAGACTGATACGGACGAGCAGTACTTC.

The chain is built from TRBV11-2 and TRBJ2-1; perhaps TRBD2 as D (5 bases). From germline, CDR1 is SGHAT and CDR2 FQNNGV. With 5 bases removed from V and 0 bases from J, the gap between germline ends came to 14 bases. The CDR3 sequence is 16 residues long. The CDR3 here is CASSRTQASSYNEQFF. The CDR3 DNA sequence: TGTGCCAGCAGCCGGACTCAGGCCAGCTCCTACAATGAGCAGTTCTTC.

The chain has TRBV7-2 and TRBJ1-2; 8 bases align to TRBD1. CDR3 length equals 14 residues. J gave up 6 bases and V 2 bases, and 5 bases lay outside the gene matches. Germline CDR1 SGHTA, CDR2 FQGNSA. As DNA, the CDR3 is TGTGCCAGCAGCTTACTAGCAGGGGGCAATGGCTACACCTTC. This gives the protein CASSLLAGGNGYTF.

The CDR3 region is CSVDLSGSGGEQYF. CDR3 nucleotides: TGCAGCGTGGACCTTAGCGGGAGTGGGGGCGAGCAGTACTTC. The gene calls are TRBV29-1 and TRBJ2-7, with TRBD2 matching over 9 bases. Germline CDR1 SQVTM, CDR2 ANQGSEA. CDR3 length: 14 residues. V dropped 6 bases and J dropped 6; count of bases not matched to a gene: 12.

The rearrangement joins TRBV4-1 to TRBJ2-1, with 16 bases aligning to TRBD2. With 0 bases clipped from V and 10 bases from J, the junction kept 9 bases outside the gene matches. The CDR3 runs to 18 residues. CDR1 and CDR2 (germline): MGHRA, YSYEKL. This CDR3 is CASSQERYGTSGRDEQFF. The CDR3 DNA reads TGCGCCAGCAGCCAAGAGAGATACGGGACTAGCGGGAGGGACGAGCAGTTCTTC.

The chain uses TRBV5-5 and TRBJ2-7, with D maybe TRBD2 (5 bases). With 3 bases removed from V and 3 bases from J, the gap between germline ends came to 13 bases. Germline CDR1 SGHKS, CDR2 YYEKEE (reference sequence). This CDR3 spans 14 amino acids. The CDR3 DNA sequence: TGTGCCAGCAGCTCGATGGACGGACTCTACGAGCAGTACTTC. It translates to CASSSMDGLYEQYF.

This chain connects TRBV28 to TRBJ2-2, with 9 nucleotides matching TRBD1. CDR3 length equals 17 residues. Trimming took 6 bases from V and 4 from J; bases not matched to a gene: 12. Germline CDR1 and CDR2: MDHEN and SYDVKM. Here the CDR3 reads CASSQVTGGGGTGELFF. The CDR3 nucleotides read TGTGCCAGCAGCCAAGTCACAGGGGGCGGTGGCACCGGGGAGCTGTTTTTT.

The rearrangement uses TRBV30 and TRBJ1-2; the D gene is possibly TRBD1 (5 bases). This CDR3 is built from 13 residues. V lost 1 base and J 4 bases, leaving 10 bases between the germline ends. CDR1 is GTSNPN and CDR2 is SVGIG in the germline V gene (reference sequence). CDR3 loop: CAWSGGHAYGYTF. CDR3 bases: TGTGCCTGGAGTGGAGGACATGCCTATGGCTACACCTTC.

This sequence joins TRBV7-2 and TRBJ2-5; 9 positions match TRBD2. The germline V gene has CDR1 SGHTA and CDR2 FQGNSA. V trimming: 1 base; J trimming: 5 bases; junction bases outside the gene matches: 8. The CDR3 is made up of 16 amino acids. The CDR3 DNA reads as TGTGCCAGCAGCTTAGGGCGGGGGGGCCTCGGGGAGACCCAGTACTTC. It is translated as CASSLGRGGLGETQYF.

The rearrangement links TRBV11-1 to TRBJ2-7; D might be TRBD2 (6 bases). Trimming took off 4 bases at V and 3 bases at J, with 19 bases between the two ends. The CDR3 totals 16 residues. CDR1 and CDR2 from the germline V gene are SGHAT and FQDESV (reference sequence). The DNA for the CDR3 is TGTGCCAGCAGCTCCCTGGGCGGGACCGACAACTACGAGCAGTACTTC. Protein sequence: CASSSLGGTDNYEQYF.

The chain is built from TRBV19 and TRBJ2-5, with 7 bases matching TRBD1. V was clipped by 3 bases and J by 3 bases; unmatched bases: 7. The CDR3 contains 15 residues. Germline V gene data show CDR1 as LNHDA and CDR2 as SQIVND (reference sequence). The CDR3 sequence: CASSIGGQLKETQYF. For the CDR3, the DNA is TGTGCCAGTAGTATTGGGGGACAGCTTAAAGAGACCCAGTACTTC.

The CDR3 spells CASSVGKVQGTDTQYF. CDR3 bases: TGTGCCAGCAGCGTCGGGAAGGTCCAGGGCACAGATACGCAGTATTTT. The chain is built from TRBV9 and TRBJ2-3; maybe TRBD2 (5 bases). Trimming cost V 2 bases and J 1 base, with 14 bases left between them. The CDR3 sequence is 16 residues long. From germline, CDR1 is SGDLS and CDR2 YYNGEE.